Shown below are 14 T cell receptor beta chains from a single sample sequenced in a study of shared clonotypes between healthy human individuals. Sequenced by immunoSEQ multiplex PCR; TCRdb stores in-frame clones only, minus some. The repertoire has roughly 1,600,000 clones, 98% of them found once; the top ten carry roughly 0.36%. Specimen: naive CD4+ T cells sorted from blood. Subset noted: CD45RA+ positively selected. Every receptor here comes from a man younger than 40 in good health.

The chain uses TRBV2 and TRBJ1-5; D gene unclear. Trimming shortened V by 3 bases and J by 4 bases, and 10 bases separated the two germline ends. The germline CDR1 and CDR2 sequences are SNHLY and FYNNEI. The CDR3 covers 14 residues. CDR3 nucleotide sequence: TGTGCCAGCAGTGAGGACTCCCTTAATCAGCCCCAGCATTTT. It specifies CASSEDSLNQPQHF. Full variable domain (rest looked up from reference TRBV2 and TRBJ1-5): EPEVTQTPSHQVTQMGQEVILRCVPISNHLYFYWYRQILGQKVEFLVSFYNNEISEKSEIFDDQFSVERPDGSNFTLKIRSTKLEDSAMYFCASSEDSLNQPQHFGDGTRLSIL.

A remark on this clone: The same CDR3 arises from other DNA sequences in this sample as well. The chain couples TRBV20-1 to TRBJ2-5; D uncertain. The CDR3 spans 11 residues. The germline V gene has CDR1 DFQATT and CDR2 SNEGSKA (reference sequence). V was clipped by 1 base and J by 5 bases, with 5 bases between them. The CDR3 DNA is TGCAGTGCTAGAGCCAGGGAGACCCAGTACTTC. This sequence encodes CSARARETQYF.

The chain joins TRBV4-2 to TRBJ2-5; TRBD1 matches at 7 bases. CDR1 LGHNA and CDR2 YNFKEQ come from the germline V gene. V shed 0 bases and J 2 bases; nucleotides not matched to a gene: 9. This CDR3 is 17 amino acids long. The CDR3 region is CASSQDRDRGRQETQYF. The CDR3, as DNA: TGTGCCAGCAGCCAAGACCGGGACAGAGGAAGGCAAGAGACCCAGTACTTC.

The V gene is TRBV29-1, the J gene TRBJ2-1, with 8 nucleotides matching TRBD2. Germline V gene data show CDR1 as SQVTM and CDR2 as ANQGSEA. V trimming: 0 bases; J trimming: 14 bases; junction bases outside the gene matches: 12. The CDR3 has 14 residues. CDR3 region: CSVEESRLATPKFF. CDR3 sequence (DNA): TGCAGCGTTGAAGAGTCTCGACTAGCGACACCCAAGTTCTTC.

The chain links TRBV7-6 to TRBJ1-1; D might be TRBD1 (6 bases). CDR1 and CDR2 (germline): SGHVS, FNYEAQ. The CDR3 covers 17 residues. The V gene lost 4 bases and the J gene lost 0 bases, with 18 bases spanning the gap. CDR3 bases: TGTGCCAGCAGCTCAGGAACTGCAGGGGTTATGAACACTGAAGCTTTCTTT. Its translation: CASSSGTAGVMNTEAFF.

The chain joins TRBV28 to TRBJ2-7; 10 positions match TRBD2. Trimming removed 5 bases from V and 0 bases from J; junction bases left unmatched: 4. The CDR3 covers 15 residues. Germline CDR1 MDHEN, CDR2 SYDVKM. CDR3 nucleotide sequence: TGTGCCAGCAGTCCCGGGACTAGCGTCTCCTACGAGCAGTACTTC. Protein product: CASSPGTSVSYEQYF.

The CDR3 loop is CASSSRQSGNTIYF. CDR3 bases: TGTGCCAGCAGCTCACGGCAGTCTGGAAACACCATATATTTT. V gene TRBV9 combines with J gene TRBJ1-3; no clear D. V gave up 4 bases and J gave up 1 base, with 9 bases separating them. The germline V gene has CDR1 SGDLS and CDR2 YYNGEE. The CDR3 has 14 amino acids.

The chain joins TRBV2 to TRBJ2-5, with 8 bases fitting TRBD1. The V segment lost 9 bases and the J segment 1 base; nucleotides outside the gene matches: 7. The length of the CDR3 is 14 residues. The V gene's germline CDR1 is SNHLY and CDR2 FYNNEI. As DNA, the CDR3 is TGTGCCAGTTCCGGACAGGGCAGCCAAGAGACCCAGTACTTC. As protein: CASSGQGSQETQYF.

The rearrangement uses TRBV30 and TRBJ2-1, with 15 bases fitting TRBD2. CDR3 size: 15 residues. The J segment lost 10 bases and the V segment lost 2 bases, leaving 6 bases of the junction unmatched. Germline V CDR1 and CDR2: GTSNPN, SVGIG (reference sequence). The DNA of the CDR3 is TGTGCCTGGAGTTCGGGACTAGCGGGAGGAAGGGAGCAGTTCTTC. The encoded protein is CAWSSGLAGGREQFF. The full variable domain, its missing parts supplied by reference TRBV30 and TRBJ2-1, is SQTIHQWPATLVQPVGSPLSLECTVEGTSNPNLYWYRQAAGRGLQLLFYSVGIGQISSEVPQNLSASRPQDRQFILSSKKLLLSDSGFYLCAWSSGLAGGREQFFGPGTRLTVL.

The gene calls are TRBV6-4 and TRBJ1-2, with TRBD1 matching 11 bases. Germline trimming cut 6 bases from V and 2 bases from J; bases unmatched to any gene: 2. This CDR3 is 14 amino acids long. The germline CDR1 and CDR2 sequences are MRHNA and SNTAGT. The CDR3 sequence is CASSRDRGNYGYTF. CDR3 nucleotides: TGTGCCAGCAGCCGGGACAGGGGGAACTATGGCTACACCTTC.

The V call is TRBV19, the J call TRBJ1-5, with D perhaps TRBD1 (5 bases). The CDR3 has 15 residues. V lost 7 bases and J 3 bases, leaving 16 bases between the germline ends. Germline V gene lookup returns CDR1 LNHDA and CDR2 SQIVND (reference sequence). The CDR3 reads CASMRDPTPNQPQHF. CDR3 DNA: TGTGCCAGTATGCGGGACCCTACCCCCAATCAGCCCCAGCATTTT.

The V and J genes are TRBV5-1 and TRBJ1-4, with D hard to call. The V and J ends lost 2 bases and 0 bases respectively, with 11 bases between them. Germline CDR1 is SGHRS and CDR2 is YFSETQ. CDR3 size: 16 residues. The DNA for the CDR3 is TGCGCCAGCAGCTTAGGGCGGAGCTCAACTAATGAAAAACTGTTTTTT. This encodes CASSLGRSSTNEKLFF.

With respect to this clone: This sample also contains other DNA sequences that code for the same CDR3. The genes are TRBV30 and TRBJ2-1; 11 nucleotides match TRBD2. Germline assignment: CDR1 GTSNPN and CDR2 SVGIG (reference sequence). With V trimmed by 3 bases and J by 0 bases, 7 bases remained unmatched. The CDR3 sequence is 17 residues long. CDR3 sequence: CAWRGTSGSSSYNEQFF. The CDR3 DNA sequence: TGTGCCTGGAGGGGGACTAGCGGTTCGAGCTCCTACAATGAGCAGTTCTTC.

The chain couples TRBV7-9 to TRBJ2-1, with 16 nucleotides matching TRBD2. V was pared by 1 base and J by 9 bases, with 6 bases of the junction left unmatched. This CDR3 is built from 17 residues. Per germline, CDR1 SEHNR and CDR2 FQNEAQ (reference sequence). The CDR3 nucleotides read TGTGCCAGCAGCTTAGGGGGGACTAGCGGGAGGGCCGGTGAGCAGTTCTTC. Translating gives CASSLGGTSGRAGEQFF. The variable domain in full, with the rest retrieved from reference TRBV7-9 and TRBJ2-1, is DTGVSQNPRHKITKRGQNVTFRCDPISEHNRLYWYRQTLGQGPEFLTYFQNEAQLEKSRLLSDRFSAERPKGSFSTLEIQRTEQGDSAMYLCASSLGGTSGRAGEQFFGPGTRLTVL.